This section outlines one T cell receptor (beta chain) sequence together with its context. This clone showed up just a few times. Its antigen remains undetermined. No base quality values were provided; no much bigger clone lies one nucleotide off. These data are taken from a study of cytomegalovirus exposure and HLA in healthy donors (dated by TCRdb to about 2017). A note on the overall study: In an earlier analysis of 587 of the donors, approximately 300 Gb of sequence data and some 120 million unique TCR beta sequences from about 179 million T cells were reported. An early release that covered some 630 HLA-typed donors contained 250 to 350 gigabases of sequencing data and about 93 million unique TCR sequences. Of the roughly 400 genotyped donors, around 81% fell in the genetic ancestry cluster associated with self-reported Caucasian donors. The study was designed to test whether signatures of past pathogen exposure could be identified by cataloging public T cell receptors. The T cell repertoires of some 700 subjects were profiled by immunosequencing and related to cytomegalovirus serostatus. Besides the first cohort of approximately 710 subjects, a separate validation cohort made up of 120 different subjects was used. The study combined high-throughput TCR immunosequencing, statistical association of individual TCRs with disease status, and machine learning to predict cytomegalovirus infection status. In a later analysis, previously published TCR beta repertoires from 670 or so donors were re-analyzed and high-resolution HLA genotyping was added so that TCR occurrence patterns could be studied. In the later analysis, no new phenotypic data were used to find candidate immune exposures; instead, reliance was placed on TCR beta sequences and their occurrence across donors. An earlier analysis of about 620 of the donors applied high-throughput TCR beta sequencing to assess whether each TCR beta V gene segment acted as functional or pseudogenic. Donor age, sex, ethnicity and CMV serostatus were collected together with the repertoire data. In a later genetic analysis, genome-wide SNP genotypes for 398 of the 666 donors were used, and that subset was treated as a discovery cohort. All discovery cohort repertoires had been generated on a single sequencing platform. Class I and class II HLA loci were covered by the typing at four-digit resolution. Typing coverage varied by locus: roughly 629-630 donors for A, B, C, DRB1 and DQB1; 500 to 550 for DQA1; about 590 for DPA1; approximately 490 for DPB1. About five DR-DQ haplotypes were handled as single units for association and clustering, since linkage in the cohort was strong. Across some 400 genotyped donors of the cohort, an average of 235,054 unique TCR beta nucleotide sequences per donor were sequenced, and roughly 18% of those sequences were non-productive.

Reading from cysteine to phenylalanine, the CDR3 counts 14 amino acids. Left in the record is the CDR3 DNA by itself, 42 bases read in frame from the first base. V and J are truncated by 5 bases and 1 base respectively, leaving an intervening sequence of 12 bases. Based on the germline V gene, the CDR1 and CDR2 sequences are MNHNS and SASEGT. The cohort consisted of some 670 healthy bone marrow donors. All cohort members were sampled while nominally healthy, although unrecorded immune exposures were likely present. The donor was CMV seronegative and was included in the group of about 400 seronegative cohort members. Every donor gave a peripheral blood sample, and the peripheral blood mononuclear cells from that sample were used for TCR beta sequencing. Genomic DNA was extracted from the blood cell samples with the Qiagen DNeasy Blood Extraction Kit. Here is what the overall study found, with its caveats: Most TCR sequences were seen in very few donors, while some public TCRs were found in many individuals. The 87-base-pair reads could not distinguish some IMGT-functional V segments, including TRBV6-2 and TRBV6-3, so those segments were excluded. A group of highly shared sequence variants was considered likely to be a technical artifact of the sequencing pipeline. A later analysis reported that several top co-occurrence clusters appeared linked to parvovirus B19, influenza, CMV and Epstein-Barr virus. Immune exposure information for the cohort was limited to CMV serostatus. It was suggested by the authors that the approach could potentially be generalized to other disease states and immunological phenotypes. An earlier analysis of 587 of the donors showed that most TCR beta V segments appeared in productive rearrangements either about 87% or about 30% of the time, which broadly matched IMGT annotations. A few of the identified cytomegalovirus-associated TCR beta chains were confirmed in vitro to be specific for cytomegalovirus antigens. About 15 rarely observed V segments, including chromosome 9 orphons, were excluded from the earlier analysis of approximately 500 of the donors because counts were too low. The presence/absence analyses assumed that sequencing depth was roughly uniform across donors, and that assumption may not be true. Assigning TCR associations to individual alleles was difficult when HLA alleles, especially DR and DQ, strongly co-occurred. Because HLA typing was missing for some donors at each locus, association tests included only the typed subset. Compared with the approximately 720-donor mean, donors in an Asian-associated ancestry cluster had fewer N-insertions in productive TCRs, according to a later genetic analysis. A later analysis associated 16,951 TCR beta sequences with specific HLA alleles at a false discovery rate of 0.05. The classifier was reported to diagnose cytomegalovirus status with high specificity and sensitivity in both the original and validation cohorts. A further reported finding was that TCR beta sequences accurately predicted the HLA-A and HLA-B alleles for most subjects in the first cohort. A total of some 180 TCR beta chains were listed by the study as associated with cytomegalovirus. In this cohort, only TCR beta chains were sequenced, and detectable features were limited by the absence of alpha or paired-chain data. A later analysis found that HLA-associated TCR beta chains were more clonally expanded and had lower generation probabilities than equally common non-associated chains. According to a later analysis, most CMV-associated TCR beta chains appeared to be HLA-restricted, and the HLA associations seemed to be driven largely by CMV exposure. An association between a missense DCLRE1C variant and V-gene and J-gene trimming of TCR beta chains was found in a later genetic analysis and replicated in an independent cohort. Correlated functional status among segregating V segments might be attributable to linkage disequilibrium, but an unknown experimental factor could not be ruled out. According to a later analysis, TCR association rates differed among HLA loci, with DRB1 alleles showing the most associated TCRs and HLA-C alleles showing the fewest.

The library was generated by the immunoSEQ multiplex PCR assay. For the multiplex PCR, a mixture combining 60 forward primers for TCR Vbeta segments and 13 reverse primers for TCR Jbeta segments was used. The CDR3 region of rearranged TCR beta genes was amplified from genomic DNA with a multiplex PCR assay. Amplified TCR beta libraries were sequenced as 87-base-pair reads on the Illumina HiSeq System. As for how the authors treated the data: A later analysis tallied around 80 million unique TCR beta chains across the 666 repertoires, and around 9.9 million of those chains were shared by two or more donors. To remove PCR and sequencing errors, raw reads were error-corrected and collapsed into unique sequences using a nearest-neighbor algorithm that merged closely related sequences. Alignment of CDR3 sequences to IMGT reference sequences was used to assign V, D and J gene segments. For a sequence to be retained, a match of at least six nucleotides was required to both a V gene segment and a J gene segment. A rearrangement counted as productive if the CDR3 had no stop codons and remained in frame with V and J, and every other rearrangement counted as non-productive. Following IMGT convention, CDR3 was defined as the stretch from the second conserved V-encoded cysteine up to the conserved J-encoded phenylalanine. The earlier analysis of about 590 of the donors excluded sequences that lacked an unambiguous match to a single V gene segment. An earlier analysis of 587 of the donors classified V segments as functional when productive rearrangements were above 56.7% and as segregating when the standard deviation between donors was above 5%. A statistical classification framework was built for diagnosing cytomegalovirus status from the catalog of TCR beta chain sequences. V and J gene assignment, in a later analysis, came from comparing TCR nucleotide sequences with IMGT/GENE-DB human TR gene sequences. The TCRdist pipeline was used in a later analysis to assign CDR3 sequences and most-parsimonious VDJ recombination scenarios. In a later analysis, every TCR beta chain was defined by the combination of its CDR3 amino acid sequence and its V-gene family, and reads without a unique V-gene family were dropped. As a way to deal with suspected cross-contamination and a sequencing artifact, a later analysis dropped more than 500 nucleotide sequences that were highly shared and had low generation probability. In a later analysis, a clonal expansion index was calculated for each public chain from normalized within-repertoire ranks of inferred template counts. In a later analysis, generation probabilities were computed with a VDJ recombination model fitted to out-of-frame rearrangements, and the resulting probabilities were checked against IGoR. In a later analysis, hypergeometric tests were used to score TCR-TCR, TCR-HLA and TCR-CMV co-occurrence, with a repertoire-size bias correction applied to TCR pairs. In a later analysis, false discovery rates were estimated by permuting HLA or CMV assignments 20 times. In a later analysis, co-occurring TCRs were grouped with DBSCAN, and TCRdist sequence similarity was added when clustering was performed within HLA-allele-positive subsets. For co-occurrence clustering, repertoires with fewer than 30,000 or more than 120,000 public chains were excluded, along with a handful of repertoires with anomalous nucleotide sharing. TCRdb took this table from immuneACCESS and kept in-frame rearrangements with V and J called. Such tables lack part of the clones; where checked against another copy, unresolved V genes explain under half of the gap, and the rest is unexplained. V, J and clone size reflect that table, while D and trimming were determined from the DNA. The sample table lists about 190,000 clones, around nine tenths of them with a count of one. Under 2% of the sample comes from the top ten.

Sample: PBMCs. Recombination joined TRBV6-1 with TRBJ2-7; TRBD2 is a weak D gene call, 5 bases matching. This receptor was obtained from a woman younger than 30 in good health and CMV-seronegative. The nucleotide sequence is TGTGCCAGCAGTAATACGGGGTTATCCTACGAGCAGTACTTC. Its amino acids are CASSNTGLSYEQYF.